This is a list of T cell receptor beta chains from one sample in a study of blood T cell repertoires in COVID-19. Data came from immunoSEQ multiplex PCR; TCRdb stores just in-frame clones and leaves some out. The top ten hold 2% to 2.5% of the sample, which has 100,000 or so clones, approximately 90% seen once. Sequenced material: peripheral blood. The receptors were gathered from a middle-aged man with active COVID-19. The CDR3 runs from the conserved cysteine through the conserved F or W. Each record gives: D gene, V gene, clone size, J gene, CDR3 protein, CDR3 DNA. The D gene is left open where the match is weak. Size values are once, few and many counts, or a class for expanded clones, and some rows have none.

>NA|TRBV1|once|TRBJ1-3
CTSSQGTPGHTGNTIYF
TGCACCAGCAGCCAAGGGACTCCGGGACATACTGGAAACACCATATATTTT
>NA|TRBV29-1|NA|TRBJ2-1
CSVATGRAIGTQFF
TGCAGCGTTGCGACAGGACGGGCGATTGGTACGCAGTTCTTC
>TRBD2|TRBV19|NA|TRBJ2-2
CASSIRAGGTGELFF
TGTGCCAGTAGTATAAGGGCGGGGGGTACCGGGGAGCTGTTTTTT
>TRBD1|TRBV6-5|NA|TRBJ2-1
CASSRTGDSYNEQFF
TGTGCCAGCAGTCGGACAGGGGACTCCTACAATGAGCAGTTCTTC
>TRBD1|TRBV4-3|NA|TRBJ1-2
CASSQWDSLGINYGYTF
TGCGCCAGCAGCCAATGGGACAGTTTGGGGATTAACTATGGCTACACCTTC
>NA|TRBV7-7|NA|TRBJ1-3
CASSTGPGNTIYF
TGTGCCAGCAGCACAGGCCCTGGAAACACCATATATTTT
>TRBD1|TRBV7-2|NA|TRBJ1-3
CASSTGAGNTIYF
TGTGCCAGCAGCACAGGGGCTGGAAACACCATATATTTT
>NA|TRBV7-2|NA|TRBJ1-6
CASSLVGGQSSPLHF
TGTGCCAGCAGCTTAGTTGGAGGACAGAGTTCACCCCTCCACTTT
>NA|TRBV18|once|TRBJ2-5
CASSQIQKETQYF
TGTGCCAGCTCACAAATTCAAAAAGAGACCCAGTACTTC
>TRBD2|TRBV9|NA|TRBJ2-7
CASSSTSGGYEQYF
TGTGCCAGCAGCTCGACTAGCGGGGGATACGAGCAGTACTTC
>NA|TRBV7-2|NA|TRBJ2-1
CASSLVLLAFNEQFF
TGTGCCAGCAGCTTAGTCTTATTAGCCTTCAATGAGCAGTTCTTC
>NA|TRBV7-8|NA|TRBJ2-6
CASSLFEIGIGANVLTF
TGTGCCAGCAGCTTATTCGAGATCGGGATCGGGGCCAACGTCCTGACTTTC
>NA|TRBV27|NA|TRBJ1-1
CASSPTTGTYNTEAFF
TGTGCCAGCAGTCCCACCACAGGTACTTATAACACTGAAGCTTTCTTT
>NA|TRBV2|NA|TRBJ2-3
CASSEARLLSTDTQYF
TGTGCCAGCAGTGAAGCGCGACTACTTAGCACAGATACGCAGTATTTT
>TRBD1|TRBV6-2/TRBV6-3|few|TRBJ1-1
CASSASPGQGVTEAFF
TGTGCCAGCAGTGCCTCCCCCGGACAGGGAGTCACTGAAGCTTTCTTT
>TRBD2|TRBV7-2|NA|TRBJ2-2
CASSLAFGTSGGKSTGELFF
TGTGCCAGCAGCTTAGCGTTCGGGACTAGCGGGGGCAAATCCACCGGGGAGCTGTTTTTT